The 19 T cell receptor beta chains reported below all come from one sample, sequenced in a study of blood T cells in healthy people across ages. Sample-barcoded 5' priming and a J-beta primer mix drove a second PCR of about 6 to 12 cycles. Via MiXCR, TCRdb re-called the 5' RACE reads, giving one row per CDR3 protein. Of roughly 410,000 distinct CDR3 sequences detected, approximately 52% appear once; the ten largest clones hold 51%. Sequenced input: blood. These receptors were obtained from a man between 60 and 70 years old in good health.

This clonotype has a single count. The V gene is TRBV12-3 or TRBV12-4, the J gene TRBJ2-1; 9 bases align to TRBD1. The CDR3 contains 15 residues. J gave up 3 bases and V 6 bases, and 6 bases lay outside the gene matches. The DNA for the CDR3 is TGTGCCAGCAGCCAAGGGGGACAGGGCTACAATGAGCAGTTCTTC. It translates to CASSQGGQGYNEQFF.

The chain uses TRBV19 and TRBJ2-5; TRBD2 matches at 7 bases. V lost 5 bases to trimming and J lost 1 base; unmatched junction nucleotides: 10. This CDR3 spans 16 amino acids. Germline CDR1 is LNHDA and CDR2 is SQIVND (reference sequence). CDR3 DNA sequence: TGTGCCAGTAGTCTAAGACGTAGCGGGCTCCAAGAGACCCAGTACTTC. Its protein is CASSLRRSGLQETQYF.

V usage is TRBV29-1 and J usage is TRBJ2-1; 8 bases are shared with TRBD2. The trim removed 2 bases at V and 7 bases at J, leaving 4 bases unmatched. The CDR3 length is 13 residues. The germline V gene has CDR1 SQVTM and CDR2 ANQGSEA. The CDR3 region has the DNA TGCAGCGTTGAACAGCGGGGGTGGAATGAGCAGTTCTTC. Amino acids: CSVEQRGWNEQFF.

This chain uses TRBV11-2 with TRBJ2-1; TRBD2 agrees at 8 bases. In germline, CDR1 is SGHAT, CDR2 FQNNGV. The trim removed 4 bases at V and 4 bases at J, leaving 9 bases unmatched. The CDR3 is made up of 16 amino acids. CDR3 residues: CASSSRTSSQYNEQFF. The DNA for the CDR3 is TGTGCCAGCAGCTCCAGGACTAGCAGCCAGTACAATGAGCAGTTCTTC.

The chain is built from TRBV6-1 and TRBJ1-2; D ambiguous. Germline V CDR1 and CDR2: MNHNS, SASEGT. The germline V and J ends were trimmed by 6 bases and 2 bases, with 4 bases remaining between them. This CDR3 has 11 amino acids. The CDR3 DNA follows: TGTGCCAGCAGAATGAACTATGGCTACACCTTC. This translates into CASRMNYGYTF.

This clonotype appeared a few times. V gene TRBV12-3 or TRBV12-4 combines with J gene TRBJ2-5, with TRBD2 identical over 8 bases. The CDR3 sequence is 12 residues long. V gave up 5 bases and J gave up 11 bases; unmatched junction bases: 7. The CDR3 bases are TGTGCCAGCAGTGCGGAGGAGCGGGAGCAGTACTTC. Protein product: CASSAEEREQYF.

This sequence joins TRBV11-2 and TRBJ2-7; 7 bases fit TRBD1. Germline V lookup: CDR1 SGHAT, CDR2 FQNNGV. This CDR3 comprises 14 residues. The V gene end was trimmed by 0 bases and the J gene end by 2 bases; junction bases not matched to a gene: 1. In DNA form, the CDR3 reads TGTGCCAGCAGCTTAGATGGGACAGCCTACGAGCAGTACTTC. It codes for CASSLDGTAYEQYF.

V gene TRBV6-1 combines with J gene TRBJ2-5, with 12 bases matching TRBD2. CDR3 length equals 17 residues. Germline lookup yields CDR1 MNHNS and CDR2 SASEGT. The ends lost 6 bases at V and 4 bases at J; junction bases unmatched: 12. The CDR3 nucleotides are TGTGCCAGCAGACGGGGTCCTAGCGGGAGGGCGAGAGAGACCCAGTACTTC. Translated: CASRRGPSGRARETQYF.

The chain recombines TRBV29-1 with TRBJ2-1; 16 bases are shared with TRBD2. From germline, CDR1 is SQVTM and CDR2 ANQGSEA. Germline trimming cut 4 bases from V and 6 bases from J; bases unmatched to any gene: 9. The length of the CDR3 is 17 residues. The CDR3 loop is CSVAGLAGGHVGNEQFF. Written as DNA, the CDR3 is TGCAGCGTTGCGGGACTAGCGGGAGGGCACGTTGGCAATGAGCAGTTCTTC.

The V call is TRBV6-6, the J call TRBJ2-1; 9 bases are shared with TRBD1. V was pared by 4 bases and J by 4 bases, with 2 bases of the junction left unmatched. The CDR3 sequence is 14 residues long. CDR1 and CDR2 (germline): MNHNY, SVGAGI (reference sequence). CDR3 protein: CASSWTGAYNEQFF. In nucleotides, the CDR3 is TGTGCCAGCAGTTGGACAGGGGCTTACAATGAGCAGTTCTTC.

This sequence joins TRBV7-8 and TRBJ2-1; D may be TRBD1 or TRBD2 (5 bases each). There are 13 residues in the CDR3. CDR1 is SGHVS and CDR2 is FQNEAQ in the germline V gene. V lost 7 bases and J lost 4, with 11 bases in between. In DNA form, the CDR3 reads TGTGCCAGCATGAGGGGCTCATACAATGAGCAGTTCTTC. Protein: CASMRGSYNEQFF.

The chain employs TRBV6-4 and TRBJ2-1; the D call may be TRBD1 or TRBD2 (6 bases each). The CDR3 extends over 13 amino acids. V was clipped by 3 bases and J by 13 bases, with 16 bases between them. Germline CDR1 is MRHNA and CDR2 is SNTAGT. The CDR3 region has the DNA TGTGCCAGCAGTGAGTCGGCGGGGACACCCCAGTTCTTC. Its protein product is CASSESAGTPQFF.

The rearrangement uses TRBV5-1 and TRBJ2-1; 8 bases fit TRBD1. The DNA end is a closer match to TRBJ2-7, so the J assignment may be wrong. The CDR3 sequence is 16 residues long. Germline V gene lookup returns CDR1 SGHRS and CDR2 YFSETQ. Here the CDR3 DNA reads TGCGCCAGCAGCTTTGGGGCGGGACAGGCCTACAATGAGCAGTACTTC. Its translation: CASSFGAGQAYNEQYF.

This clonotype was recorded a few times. The CDR3 sequence is CSARLAGYEQYF. DNA for the CDR3: TGCAGTGCTAGGCTAGCGGGGTACGAGCAGTACTTC. The V gene is TRBV20-1, the J gene TRBJ2-7; TRBD2 aligns across 9 bases. With V trimmed by 3 bases and J by 4 bases, 1 base remained unmatched. The CDR3 is 12 amino acids. Germline V gene lookup returns CDR1 DFQATT and CDR2 SNEGSKA (reference sequence).

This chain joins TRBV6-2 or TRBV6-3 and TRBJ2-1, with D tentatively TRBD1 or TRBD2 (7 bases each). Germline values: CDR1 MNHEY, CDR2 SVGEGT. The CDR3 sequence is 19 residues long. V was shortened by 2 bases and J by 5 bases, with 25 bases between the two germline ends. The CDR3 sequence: CASSYPRQGGGVYDNEQFF. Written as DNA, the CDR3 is TGTGCCAGCAGTTACCCGCGACAGGGTGGGGGGGTATATGACAATGAGCAGTTCTTC.

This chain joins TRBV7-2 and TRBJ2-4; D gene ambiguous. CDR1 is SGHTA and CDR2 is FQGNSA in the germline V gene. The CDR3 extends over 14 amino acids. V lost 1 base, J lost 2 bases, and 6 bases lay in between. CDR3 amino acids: CASSLGWTKNIQYF. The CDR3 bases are TGTGCCAGCAGCTTAGGGTGGACCAAAAACATTCAGTACTTC.

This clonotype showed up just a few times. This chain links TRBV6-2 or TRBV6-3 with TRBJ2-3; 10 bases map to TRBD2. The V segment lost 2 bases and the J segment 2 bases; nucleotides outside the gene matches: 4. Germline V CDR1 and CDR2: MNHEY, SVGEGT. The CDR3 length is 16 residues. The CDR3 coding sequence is TGTGCCAGCAGTTACGGACTAGCGGACATCACAGATACGCAGTATTTT. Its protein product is CASSYGLADITDTQYF.

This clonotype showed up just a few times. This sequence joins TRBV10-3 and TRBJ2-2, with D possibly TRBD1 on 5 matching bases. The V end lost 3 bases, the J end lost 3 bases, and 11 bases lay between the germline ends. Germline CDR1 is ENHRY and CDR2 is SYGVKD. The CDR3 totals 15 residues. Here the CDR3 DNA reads TGTGCCATCAGTGAAGGACAAGGTTACACCGGGGAGCTGTTTTTT. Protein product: CAISEGQGYTGELFF.

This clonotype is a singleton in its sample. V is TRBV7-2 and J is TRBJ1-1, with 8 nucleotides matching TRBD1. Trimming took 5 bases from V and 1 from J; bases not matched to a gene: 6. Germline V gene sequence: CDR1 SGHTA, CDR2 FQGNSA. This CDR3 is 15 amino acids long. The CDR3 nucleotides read TGTGCCAGCAGCCCCCACAGGGGGAGGAACACTGAAGCTTTCTTT. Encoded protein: CASSPHRGRNTEAFF.